The rows below give T cell receptor beta chains drawn from one sample of a study of shared clonotypes between healthy human individuals. Data came from immunoSEQ multiplex PCR; TCRdb stores just in-frame clones and leaves some out. The sample carries roughly 2.2 million clones, approximately 93% recorded once. Sequencing used naive CD4+ T cells from PBMCs. The receptors come from a man younger than 30 in good health. Some clones in this sample may be carry-over from other donors' samples. Both conserved end residues are part of each CDR3.

V: TRBV9
CDR3: CASSPRTPGNTIYF

V: TRBV28
CDR3: CASGQGGRTNTGELFF

V: TRBV5-1
CDR3: CASSLSSGHYNEQFF

V: TRBV6-4
CDR3: CASSDRQGEKLFF

V: TRBV28
CDR3: CASRGRQGSGDTEAFF

V: TRBV14
CDR3: CASSPTRGTRANIQYF

V: TRBV12-5
CDR3: CASGWGDRGYTEAFF

V: TRBV28
CDR3: CASSPGDGPQHF

V: TRBV5-5
CDR3: CASSLGLAGSYYEQYF

V: TRBV28
CDR3: CASSQVKGTYEQYF

V: TRBV28
CDR3: CASRIQGEAFF

V: TRBV6-5
CDR3: CASRHPFGYEQYF

V: TRBV30
CDR3: CAWSVTLGQPQHF

V: TRBV7-3
CDR3: CASSYTSGNTIYF

V: TRBV7-2
CDR3: CASSLSTSHSYEQYF

V: TRBV7-3
CDR3: CASSLERGTDTQYF

V: TRBV29-1
CDR3: CSVEGLSGNTIYF

V: TRBV10-3
CDR3: CAISELPDYEQYF

V: TRBV28
CDR3: CASSLFADFEAFF

V: TRBV6-5
CDR3: CASSRQGREQFF

V: TRBV28
CDR3: CASSPQLAGAYEQYF

V: TRBV7-3
CDR3: CASSFTSGSTDTQYF

V: TRBV2
CDR3: CASSVDREVGEQFF

V: TRBV7-9
CDR3: CASSSRSGLAGNNEQFF

V: TRBV5-1
CDR3: CASTTSGNSYNEQFF

V: TRBV7-3
CDR3: CASSVTSIGEQFF

V: TRBV2
CDR3: CASSVGDRGNSFF

V: TRBV28
CDR3: CASRRGDTEAFF

V: TRBV6-1
CDR3: CASSEAVRGSYEQYF

V: TRBV7-9
CDR3: CASSLGQRRDEQFF

V: TRBV9
CDR3: CASSSRTGTDTQYF

V: TRBV29-1
CDR3: CSVTRQTSGNTIYF

V: TRBV2
CDR3: CASRTGLAAYEQYF

V: TRBV18
CDR3: CASSPRSDGTGNTEAFF

V: TRBV7-9
CDR3: CASKVSQGAYEKLFF

V: TRBV5-1
CDR3: CASSLEQVTDTQYF

V: TRBV13
CDR3: CASSPLAGGRGGNEQFF

V: TRBV28
CDR3: CASSPWRDRGVYGYTF

V: TRBV28
CDR3: CASSLFRGVTEAFF

V: TRBV7-3
CDR3: CASSLGLAGSANTGELFF

V: TRBV5-1
CDR3: CASSSRTGGVTQYF

V: TRBV28
CDR3: CASSLPGGDGYTF

V: TRBV5-1
CDR3: CASRQPGAPYEQYF

V: TRBV2
CDR3: CASTSIASNQPQHF

V: TRBV28
CDR3: CASSPPDRAVNTEAFF

V: TRBV11-2
CDR3: CASSLRHRSGANVLTF

V: TRBV10-2
CDR3: CASSPRDYEQYF

V: TRBV6-5
CDR3: CASSPYSNQPQHF

V: TRBV30
CDR3: CAWSGSSRDQETQYF

V: TRBV5-1
CDR3: CASSAKAGTVTYEQYF